Listed below are T cell receptor beta chains from one sample, sequenced in a study of T-cell memory formation after mild COVID-19. TCRdb fed the 5' RACE reads into MiXCR, producing one record per CDR3 protein. The profile shows hundreds of thousands of distinct CDR3 sequences, approximately 15% of them singletons. Material: PBMCs or a T cell subset sorted from them (not recorded which). These receptors all stem from an adult woman who had mild COVID-19 (a few samples of this study predate the infection). Cell type and time point are not known. Each CDR3 is given with its conserved first and last residue. Each record gives: J gene, clone size, D gene, CDR3 length, V gene, CDR3 protein, CDR3 DNA. D genes are given only for firm matches. For some rows the clone size is stated as once, few or many, or as a class when expanded; others skip it.

TRBJ1-5 | . | . | 14 | TRBV20-1 | CSARGGTRYQPQHF | TGCAGTGCTAGAGGGGGCACGCGGTATCAGCCCCAGCATTTT
TRBJ2-7 | . | . | 13 | TRBV7-9 | CASSLASRDEQYF | TGTGCCAGCAGCTTAGCGAGTCGGGACGAGCAGTACTTC
TRBJ2-1 | . | . | 11 | TRBV7-9 | CASSSLEGGFF | TGTGCCAGCAGCTCCCTTGAGGGGGGGTTCTTC
TRBJ2-5 | few | . | 15 | TRBV5-1 | CASSLDARPKETQYF | TGCGCCAGCAGCTTGGATGCTAGGCCGAAAGAGACCCAGTACTTC
TRBJ1-4 | few | . | 15 | TRBV12-3/TRBV12-4 | CASSLQGLANEKLFF | TGTGCCAGCAGCCTACAGGGATTAGCTAATGAAAAACTGTTTTTT
TRBJ2-2 | once | . | 16 | TRBV5-1 | CASSLGTGTTTGELFF | TGCGCCAGCAGCTTAGGTACCGGGACAACCACCGGGGAGCTGTTTTTT
TRBJ2-5 | . | . | 13 | TRBV7-2 | CASRRASQETQYF | TGTGCCAGCAGGAGAGCCAGTCAAGAGACCCAGTACTTC
TRBJ2-2 | . | TRBD2 | 19 | TRBV5-1 | CASSSAPSGRAGTTGELFF | TGCGCCAGCAGCTCGGCCCCTAGCGGGAGGGCCGGAACCACCGGGGAGCTGTTTTTT
TRBJ2-5 | . | . | 16 | TRBV6-2/TRBV6-3 | CASSFGGAGGAETQYF | TGTGCCAGCAGTTTCGGAGGAGCCGGGGGAGCAGAGACCCAGTACTTC
TRBJ1-5 | few | . | 14 | TRBV27 | CASSFYGSNQPQHF | TGTGCCAGCAGTTTCTACGGGAGCAATCAGCCCCAGCATTTT